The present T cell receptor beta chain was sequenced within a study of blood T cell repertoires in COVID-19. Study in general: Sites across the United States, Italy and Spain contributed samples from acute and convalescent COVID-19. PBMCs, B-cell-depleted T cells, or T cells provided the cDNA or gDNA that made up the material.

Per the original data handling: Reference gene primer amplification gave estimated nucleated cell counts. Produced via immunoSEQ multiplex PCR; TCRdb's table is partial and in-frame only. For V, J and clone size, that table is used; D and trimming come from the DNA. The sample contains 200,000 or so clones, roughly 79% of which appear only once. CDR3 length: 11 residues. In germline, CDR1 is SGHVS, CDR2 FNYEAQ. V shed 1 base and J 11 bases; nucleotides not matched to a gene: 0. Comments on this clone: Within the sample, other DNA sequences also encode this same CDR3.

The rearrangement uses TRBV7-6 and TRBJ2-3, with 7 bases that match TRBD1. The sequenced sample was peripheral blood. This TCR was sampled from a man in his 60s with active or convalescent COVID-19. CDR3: CASSLDRGQYF. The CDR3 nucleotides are TGTGCCAGCAGCTTAGACAGGGGGCAGTATTTT.